This T cell receptor (beta chain) was sequenced for a study of radiation and T cells in renal cell carcinoma. Treatment defined: treatment-naive control, cytoreductive nephrectomy. The patient's renal cell carcinoma had clear cell pathology. This CDR3 has 15 residues. Trimming took 4 bases from V and 0 from J, leaving 9 bases between them. Germline CDR1 SNHLY, CDR2 FYNNEI. The assay was immunoSEQ multiplex PCR, and TCRdb's table has in-frame clones only and misses some. Here the sample spans roughly 15,000 clones, 62% being singletons. The receptor was isolated from a man aged 60-69 years with renal cell carcinoma. The starting material was tumor tissue, obtained from a patient whose treatment was nephrectomy without radiotherapy. The chain recombines TRBV2 with TRBJ2-2, with a weak D call TRBD2 (6 bases). This CDR3 reads CASSVGGANTGELFF. In DNA, the CDR3 is TGTGCCAGCAGTGTGGGCGGGGCGAACACCGGGGAGCTGTTTTTT.